The 27 T cell receptor beta chains in this list originate from one sample, sequenced in a study of OX40 agonist ivuxolimab in advanced cancers. Method: immunoSEQ multiplex PCR; TCRdb's copy keeps in-frame clones and lacks some. This table holds over 100,000 clones, around 89% found once. Here the sequenced sample was CD4+ or CD8+ T cells sorted from blood, taken in a trial of the OX40 agonist ivuxolimab. The receptor set was obtained from an adult with an advanced solid tumor such as melanoma, head and neck, liver or kidney cancer.

The genes are TRBV6-5 and TRBJ1-5, with D hard to call. Germline V CDR1 and CDR2: MNHEY, SVGAGI. V lost 4 bases, J lost 3 bases, and 1 base lay in between. This CDR3 has 11 residues. The CDR3 DNA is TGTGCCAGCAGTTCCAATCAGCCCCAGCATTTT. Its translation is CASSSNQPQHF.

The rearrangement uses TRBV7-9 and TRBJ1-4, with TRBD1 as a possible D gene (5 bases). The CDR3 loop spans 14 amino acids. V lost 2 bases and J lost 5, with 9 bases in between. From germline, CDR1 is SEHNR and CDR2 FQNEAQ (reference sequence). The CDR3 bases are TGTGCCAGCAGCTTACAGGGCGAAAATGAAAAACTGTTTTTT. Protein product: CASSLQGENEKLFF. Combining the CDR3 with reference TRBV7-9 and TRBJ1-4 gives the whole variable domain DTGVSQNPRHKITKRGQNVTFRCDPISEHNRLYWYRQTLGQGPEFLTYFQNEAQLEKSRLLSDRFSAERPKGSFSTLEIQRTEQGDSAMYLCASSLQGENEKLFFGSGTQLSVL.

This clone was recorded only once. J is TRBJ2-1 and V is TRBV7-2; 10 nucleotides align to TRBD2. The CDR3 length is 13 residues. Germline V lookup: CDR1 SGHTA, CDR2 FQGNSA. J gave up 16 bases and V 5 bases, and 11 bases lay outside the gene matches. CDR3 region: CASSPQRGGLAFF. In nucleotides, the CDR3 is TGTGCCAGCAGCCCCCAGCGGGGGGGCCTTGCTTTCTTC.

V gene TRBV11-2 combines with J gene TRBJ2-5; D is ambiguous. V was pared by 1 base and J by 2 bases, with 8 bases between. The length of the CDR3 is 14 residues. CDR1 is SGHAT, CDR2 FQNNGV, per germline. In DNA form, the CDR3 reads TGTGCCAGCAGCTTAGGTCAGAGGCAAGAGACCCAGTACTTC. Translated: CASSLGQRQETQYF.

This chain links TRBV7-2 with TRBJ1-4; D is uncertain. The CDR3 totals 14 residues. V was trimmed by 3 bases and J by 4 bases, leaving 9 bases between them. The germline V gene encodes CDR1 SGHTA and CDR2 FQGNSA. The CDR3 DNA follows: TGTGCCAGCAGCTTCGACGGGCTTAATGAAAAACTGTTTTTT. Translation gives CASSFDGLNEKLFF.

CDR3 nucleotides: TGCGCCAGCAGCTTGGACCCGACCGCAACTAATGAAAAACTGTTTTTT. Translating it yields CASSLDPTATNEKLFF. This chain joins TRBV5-1 and TRBJ1-4; D is ambiguous. The CDR3 length is 16 residues. V lost 0 bases to trimming and J lost 0 bases, with 9 bases between them. Germline V gene lookup returns CDR1 SGHRS and CDR2 YFSETQ. The full variable domain, completed using reference TRBV5-1 and TRBJ1-4, is KAGVTQTPRYLIKTRGQQVTLSCSPISGHRSVSWYQQTPGQGLQFLFEYFSETQRNKGNFPGRFSGRQFSNSRSEMNVSTLELGDSALYLCASSLDPTATNEKLFFGSGTQLSVL.

The chain couples TRBV29-1 to TRBJ1-2; 9 bases map to TRBD1. Germline CDR1 and CDR2: SQVTM and ANQGSEA. This CDR3 spans 14 amino acids. V was pared by 2 bases and J by 4 bases, with 5 bases of the junction left unmatched. This CDR3 reads CSVERGTGSYGYTF. Written as DNA, the CDR3 is TGCAGCGTTGAAAGGGGGACAGGGTCCTATGGCTACACCTTC.

The chain couples TRBV7-2 to TRBJ2-7; no clear D. Germline loops: CDR1 SGHTA, CDR2 FQGNSA. V was trimmed by 5 bases and J by 1 base, leaving 15 bases between them. There are 15 residues in the CDR3. CDR3 sequence: CASSTPGPGSYEQYF. The DNA of the CDR3 is TGTGCCAGCAGCACCCCGGGTCCAGGATCCTACGAGCAGTACTTC.

V gene TRBV15 combines with J gene TRBJ1-3; D gene ambiguous. The germline V gene encodes CDR1 LNHNV and CDR2 YYDKDF (reference sequence). The CDR3 runs 16 residues. The V and J ends lost 0 bases and 3 bases respectively, with 12 bases between them. The CDR3, as DNA: TGTGCCACCAGCAGAGATCGTGTCGATTTTGGAAACACCATATATTTT. Translating gives CATSRDRVDFGNTIYF. Looking up the rest from reference TRBV15 and TRBJ1-3 gives the full variable domain: DAMVIQNPRYQVTQFGKPVTLSCSQTLNHNVMYWYQQKSSQAPKLLFHYYDKDFNNEADTPDNFQSRRPNTSFCFLDIRSPGLGDTAMYLCATSRDRVDFGNTIYFGEGSWLTVV.

This chain uses TRBV28 with TRBJ2-7; the D gene is possibly TRBD1 (6 bases). The V gene's germline CDR1 is MDHEN and CDR2 SYDVKM. CDR3 length equals 15 residues. V lost 4 bases and J lost 4, with 17 bases in between. CDR3 sequence reads: CASSSPGASMYEQYF. The CDR3 DNA sequence: TGTGCCAGCAGTTCTCCAGGGGCGTCCATGTACGAGCAGTACTTC.

The rearrangement uses TRBV4-1 and TRBJ2-7, with TRBD1 as a possible D gene (6 bases). Germline V gene lookup returns CDR1 MGHRA and CDR2 YSYEKL. V was cut by 1 base and J by 4 bases, with 11 bases left in between. The CDR3 has 14 residues. CDR3 DNA: TGCGCCAGCAGCCAAGGGGACAACCGGTACGAGCAGTACTTC. It yields the protein CASSQGDNRYEQYF.

This chain connects TRBV7-2 to TRBJ1-4; the match to TRBD1 covers 7 bases. The CDR3 is 15 amino acids. V trimming: 5 bases; J trimming: 8 bases; junction bases outside the gene matches: 11. Looked up from germline, CDR1 is SGHTA and CDR2 is FQGNSA. This CDR3 is CASSDSTGLGEKLFF. CDR3 sequence (DNA): TGTGCCAGCAGCGACTCGACAGGGTTGGGCGAAAAACTGTTTTTT.

This chain uses TRBV13 with TRBJ1-6, with a weak D call TRBD1 (5 bases). Germline CDR1 PRHDT, CDR2 FYEKMQ (reference sequence). The CDR3 loop spans 19 amino acids. The V end was cut by 0 bases, the J end by 6 bases, with 21 bases between. The CDR3 bases are TGTGCCAGCAGCTTAGGGGGTCGTTCAGGGCTCTTGCGTAATTCACCCCTCCACTTT. It specifies CASSLGGRSGLLRNSPLHF.

The genes are TRBV7-8 and TRBJ1-4; D perhaps matches TRBD1 (5 bases). The V and J ends lost 2 bases and 6 bases respectively, with 13 bases between them. The CDR3 spans 15 residues. Germline V CDR1 and CDR2: SGHVS, FQNEAQ. CDR3: CASSLWAGGDEKLFF. In DNA form, the CDR3 reads TGTGCCAGCAGCTTATGGGCGGGGGGGGATGAAAAACTGTTTTTT.

The chain employs TRBV5-1 and TRBJ1-4, with 9 positions matching TRBD1. Germline CDR1 and CDR2: SGHRS and YFSETQ. The CDR3 covers 15 residues. The trim removed 0 bases at V and 10 bases at J, leaving 7 bases unmatched. The CDR3, as DNA: TGCGCCAGCAGCTTGGAGCCGGGACAGGGACGAAAACTGTTTTTT. This encodes CASSLEPGQGRKLFF. Combining the CDR3 with reference TRBV5-1 and TRBJ1-4 gives the whole variable domain KAGVTQTPRYLIKTRGQQVTLSCSPISGHRSVSWYQQTPGQGLQFLFEYFSETQRNKGNFPGRFSGRQFSNSRSEMNVSTLELGDSALYLCASSLEPGQGRKLFFGSGTQLSVL.

This clone was detected only a few times. This chain uses TRBV27 with TRBJ2-1; perhaps TRBD1 as D (6 bases). V was clipped by 4 bases and J by 3 bases, with 19 bases between them. There are 17 residues in the CDR3. Germline V gene sequence: CDR1 MNHEY, CDR2 SMNVEV (reference sequence). The CDR3 nucleotides are TGTGCCAGCAGTTCCCTATCCGACAGGACCCTCTACAATGAGCAGTTCTTC. This translates into CASSSLSDRTLYNEQFF.

The chain carries TRBV9 and TRBJ2-3; 7 positions agree with TRBD1. V was pared by 0 bases and J by 0 bases, with 7 bases of the junction left unmatched. The CDR3 runs to 17 residues. Germline V gene sequence: CDR1 SGDLS, CDR2 YYNGEE. In DNA, the CDR3 is TGTGCCAGCAGCGTAGCGGGACAGCCGATAAGCACAGATACGCAGTATTTT. Its protein is CASSVAGQPISTDTQYF.

The V gene is TRBV27, the J gene TRBJ2-5, with D perhaps matching TRBD1 or TRBD2 (5 bases each). This CDR3 has 16 amino acids. The V gene's germline CDR1 is MNHEY and CDR2 SMNVEV (reference sequence). The V end lost 1 base, the J end lost 1 base, and 13 bases lay between the germline ends. CDR3 nucleotides: TGTGCCAGCAGTTTATACCGGGGCAGCACCCAAGAGACCCAGTACTTC. Its protein product is CASSLYRGSTQETQYF.

This chain links TRBV18 with TRBJ1-6, with 7 bases matching TRBD1. V lost 6 bases, J lost 10 bases, and 12 bases stayed unmatched. The CDR3 runs to 15 residues. The germline V gene encodes CDR1 KGHSH and CDR2 LQKENI. The DNA for the CDR3 is TGTGCCAGCTCCTCGGGACAGATGCCCGACTCACCCCTCCACTTT. Its protein is CASSSGQMPDSPLHF.

This clone was detected once. This chain links TRBV30 with TRBJ1-3; the match to TRBD1 covers 8 bases. Germline V lookup: CDR1 GTSNPN, CDR2 SVGIG (reference sequence). Trimming cost V 5 bases and J 1 base; bases outside gene matches: 1. CDR3 length: 13 residues. The CDR3 sequence: CAWGQGSGNTIYF. Written as DNA, the CDR3 is TGTGCCTGGGGACAGGGATCTGGAAACACCATATATTTT. Looking up the rest from reference TRBV30 and TRBJ1-3 gives the full variable domain: SQTIHQWPATLVQPVGSPLSLECTVEGTSNPNLYWYRQAAGRGLQLLFYSVGIGQISSEVPQNLSASRPQDRQFILSSKKLLLSDSGFYLCAWGQGSGNTIYFGEGSWLTVV.

The gene calls are TRBV7-2 and TRBJ2-5, with D maybe TRBD2 (5 bases). The germline CDR1 and CDR2 sequences are SGHTA and FQGNSA. This CDR3 is 14 amino acids long. V was shortened by 5 bases and J by 0 bases, with 10 bases between the two germline ends. The CDR3 bases are TGTGCCAGCAGCCAAAGCGGCTACCAAGAGACCCAGTACTTC. Encoded protein: CASSQSGYQETQYF.

The CDR3 sequence is CASSYSRGQEKLFF. The DNA of the CDR3 is TGTGCCAGCAGTTACTCGAGGGGGCAGGAAAAACTGTTTTTT. This chain joins TRBV6-5 and TRBJ1-4; the match to TRBD1 covers 7 bases. The CDR3 has 14 amino acids. J was trimmed by 8 bases and V by 0 bases; bases with no gene match: 3. The germline CDR1 and CDR2 sequences are MNHEY and SVGAGI.

The gene calls are TRBV5-1 and TRBJ1-5, with D hard to call. Trimming took 4 bases from V and 7 from J, leaving 9 bases between them. The CDR3 totals 12 residues. In germline, CDR1 is SGHRS, CDR2 YFSETQ. This chain's CDR3 is CASSEGGQPQHF. DNA for the CDR3: TGCGCCAGCAGCGAGGGCGGCCAGCCCCAGCATTTT.

For the CDR3, the DNA is TGTGCCAGCAGACCAATAGCGGTACGGGACAATGAGCAGTTCTTC. It translates to CASRPIAVRDNEQFF. The chain has TRBV7-2 and TRBJ2-1; possible D gene TRBD2, 6 bases. The CDR3 contains 15 residues. CDR1 and CDR2 (germline): SGHTA, FQGNSA. Trimming took 6 bases from V and 5 from J, leaving 17 bases between them.

The rearrangement links TRBV18 to TRBJ2-2; possible D gene TRBD1, 6 bases. This CDR3 region has 16 residues. V was cut by 4 bases and J by 1 base, with 13 bases left in between. Per the germline V gene, CDR1 is KGHSH and CDR2 is LQKENI. DNA of the CDR3: TGTGCCAGCTCACACCGGACAGCGGAGAACACCGGGGAGCTGTTTTTT. Translation: CASSHRTAENTGELFF.

The chain joins TRBV11-3 to TRBJ2-7, with a tentative D call TRBD2 (6 bases). The V gene lost 5 bases and the J gene lost 9 bases, with 17 bases spanning the gap. The CDR3 spans 13 residues. CDR1 is SGHNT and CDR2 is YENEEA in the germline V gene. The CDR3, as DNA: TGTGCCAGCAGCCCTTCGGGCGGGGTAGGGCAGTACTTC. It translates to CASSPSGGVGQYF.

This sequence joins TRBV2 and TRBJ1-2, with TRBD1 as a possible D gene (5 bases). CDR3 length: 13 amino acids. Per germline, CDR1 SNHLY and CDR2 FYNNEI. Trimming took off 6 bases at V and 6 bases at J, with 14 bases between the two ends. CDR3 loop: CASSVGGTNGYTF. The DNA for the CDR3 is TGTGCCAGCAGCGTTGGGGGGACGAATGGCTACACCTTC.